A selection of T cell receptor beta chains follows, all from one sample in a study of T cell clonotyping in hematopoietic cell transplantation. Sequencing used immunoSEQ multiplex PCR; TCRdb keeps in-frame clones, though not all of them. The table includes about 45,000 clones, roughly 80% detected once. The sequencing here drew on peripheral blood mononuclear cells, taken before stem cell transplant. The receptors shown here come from a man between 60 and 70 years old with myelodysplastic syndrome. Some clones in this sample may be carry-over from other donors' samples. Both conserved end residues are part of each CDR3. A D gene is named only where the DNA matches it firmly. The size field is filled for only some rows; it gives once, few, many or a size class.

d_call j_call v_call cdr3_length clone_size cdr3_nt cdr3_aa
- TRBJ1-3 TRBV5-8 14 few TGTGCCAGCAGCTTCGGGGACGCTGGAAACACCATATATTTT CASSFGDAGNTIYF
TRBD1 TRBJ1-1 TRBV5-1 16 - TGCGCCAGCAGCCACGGAATACAGGGGATGAACACTGAAGCTTTCTTT CASSHGIQGMNTEAFF
- TRBJ1-1 TRBV29-1 11 - TGCAGCGTTGAGAATGCCAGTGAAGCTTTCTTT CSVENASEAFF
- TRBJ1-2 TRBV27 13 few TGTGCCAGCAGTTTCACAGGGTTCTGGAGCTACACCTTC CASSFTGFWSYTF
TRBD1 TRBJ1-5 TRBV6-5 14 - TGTGCCAGCAGTCAGGGGGCGCGGAATCAGCCCCAGCATTTT CASSQGARNQPQHF
TRBD1 TRBJ2-6 TRBV7-2 18 - TGTGCCAGCAGCGTCGGGACAGGGAGGCTGGGTGGGGCCAACGTCCTGACTTTC CASSVGTGRLGGANVLTF
TRBD1 TRBJ2-7 TRBV5-1 14 once TGCGCCAGCAGCTCGGGACAGGCCAGCGACGAGCAGTACTTC CASSSGQASDEQYF
TRBD1 TRBJ1-1 TRBV5-1 16 - TGCGCCAGCAGCACCTACCCCGGGACAGGGGTGACTGAAGCTTTCTTT CASSTYPGTGVTEAFF
- TRBJ2-7 TRBV7-2 14 - TGTGCCAGCAGCTCTCAACCGGGGAACTACGAGCAGTACTTC CASSSQPGNYEQYF
TRBD1 TRBJ2-5 TRBV28 16 - TGTGCCAGCAGTTCTTCAGACAGCAGGGGGCTAGAGACCCAGTACTTC CASSSSDSRGLETQYF
- TRBJ2-5 TRBV25-1 16 - TGTGCCAGCAGTGATGGGGGGGCCCCATCTTTAGAGACCCAGTACTTC CASSDGGAPSLETQYF
TRBD1 TRBJ1-1 TRBV5-1 13 - TGCGCCAGCAGCTTGTATACAGGGGCGGAAGCTTTCTTT CASSLYTGAEAFF
TRBD1 TRBJ1-5 TRBV12-5 17 few TGTGCTAGTGGTTTGGTTTATAGTGGGCAGGGGGAACAGCCCCAGCATTTT CASGLVYSGQGEQPQHF
TRBD1 TRBJ1-5 TRBV27 16 - TGTGCCAGCAGTCAAAGCCGGACAGGGGGCGATCAGCCCCAGCATTTT CASSQSRTGGDQPQHF
TRBD2 TRBJ2-1 TRBV2 18 - TGTGCCAGCGTCGGGACTAGCGGGGGAGCAGGTAGATTAAATGAGCAGTTCTTC CASVGTSGGAGRLNEQFF
- TRBJ1-6 TRBV19 15 few TGTGCCAGTAGTCTACAGAGCTCCTATAATTCACCCCTCCACTTT CASSLQSSYNSPLHF
TRBD1 TRBJ2-7 TRBV2 14 - TGTGCCAGCAGTCGGGTCTACAGGGGGTACGAGCAGTACTTC CASSRVYRGYEQYF
- TRBJ1-2 TRBV27 13 - TGTGCCAGCAGTTCCGGGACACACTATGGCTACACCTTC CASSSGTHYGYTF
- TRBJ2-1 TRBV7-8 14 - TGTGCCAGCACCCCCCGGGACTCAAACAATGAGCAGTTCTTC CASTPRDSNNEQFF
- TRBJ1-5 TRBV28 15 - TGTGCCAGCAGTTTGAGGGGCAAAGGCAATCAGCCCCAGCATTTT CASSLRGKGNQPQHF
- TRBJ2-7 TRBV6-5 15 - TGTGCCAGCAGTTACTCGATCGCAGGGAGCTACGAGCAGTACTTC CASSYSIAGSYEQYF
- TRBJ2-7 TRBV28 13 - TGTGCCAGCAGTTTAGGGGGCGTGGGCGAGCAGTACTTC CASSLGGVGEQYF
- TRBJ1-5 TRBV19 13 few TGTGCCAGTAGCCGCTCAAGCAATCAGCCCCAGCATTTT CASSRSSNQPQHF
TRBD1 TRBJ1-3 TRBV11-2 19 - TGTGCCAGCAGCTTATGGGGGACAGCCACCTCGAGCTCTGGAAACACCATATATTTT CASSLWGTATSSSGNTIYF
- TRBJ2-5 TRBV28 16 - TGTGCCAGCAGTTTTTATCGATTGCGGTCTGAAGGGACCCAGTACTTC CASSFYRLRSEGTQYF
- TRBJ2-3 TRBV6-1 12 once TGTGCCAGCAGCCTAGGTTCCCGGGGGCAGTATTTT CASSLGSRGQYF
TRBD2 TRBJ2-5 TRBV7-2 17 once TGTGCCAGCAGCTTAGCGGGTAGCGGGGGGCCAAGAGGGACCCAGTACTTC CASSLAGSGGPRGTQYF
TRBD1 TRBJ2-1 TRBV5-8 15 - TGTGCCAGCAGCACCCGACAGGGCTCCTACAATGAGCAGTTCTTC CASSTRQGSYNEQFF
TRBD1 TRBJ2-3 TRBV7-9 15 - TGTGCCAGCAGCTGGGGACAGGGGGAAACAGATACGCAGTATTTT CASSWGQGETDTQYF
- TRBJ1-2 TRBV30 11 - TGTGCTCACGGGGGTTTAGGTGACTACACCTTC CAHGGLGDYTF
- TRBJ1-1 TRBV5-6 15 - TGTGCCAGCAGCCCTAGCCCGCGCAGGGACAATGAAGCTTTCTTT CASSPSPRRDNEAFF
- TRBJ2-7 TRBV5-1 17 - TGCGCCAGCAGCTTGATCCCTATCGTTGGGGGCCTCTACGAGCAGTACTTC CASSLIPIVGGLYEQYF
TRBD1 TRBJ1-4 TRBV7-9 14 - TGTGCCAGCAGCCCCGACAGGGGTGATGAAAAACTGTTTTTT CASSPDRGDEKLFF
- TRBJ2-3 TRBV19 14 - TGTGCCAGTAGTATTAGGGTTAGCACAGATACGCAGTATTTT CASSIRVSTDTQYF
- TRBJ1-2 TRBV7-2 13 - TGTGCCAGCAGCCCCGACGGGAACTATGGCTACACCTTC CASSPDGNYGYTF
TRBD1 TRBJ1-2 TRBV4-3 16 - TGCGCCAGCAGCCGCGGGACAGGGGGCGTTTCGGATGGCTACACCTTC CASSRGTGGVSDGYTF
- TRBJ2-7 TRBV4-2 15 - TGTGCCAGCAGCCAAGATTACCTAGCGAGCTACGAGCAGTACTTC CASSQDYLASYEQYF
- TRBJ2-2 TRBV5-4 16 - TGTGCCAGCAGCTTGGCGAGGGGGGGGAACACCGGGGAGCTGTTTTTT CASSLARGGNTGELFF
- TRBJ1-5 TRBV9 15 few TGTGCCAGCAGCGCCCATTCGGGTAGTGGTCAGCCCCAGCATTTT CASSAHSGSGQPQHF
- TRBJ1-5 TRBV9 18 - TGTGCCAGCAGCCCCGATGTCGGAGGGCCTACCAGCAATCAGCCCCAGCATTTT CASSPDVGGPTSNQPQHF
- TRBJ2-6 TRBV4-1 17 few TGCGCCAGCAGCCAAGAAAGAAGAACCTCTGGGGCCAACGTCCTGACTTTC CASSQERRTSGANVLTF
- TRBJ1-5 TRBV2 13 - TGTGCCAGCAAGTTACAGAACAATCAGCCCCAGCATTTT CASKLQNNQPQHF